The sample holds many counts of the clone carrying this T cell receptor (beta chain). Its specificity is not known. Arm-PCR with iRepertoire HTBI primers amplified the CDR3 regions for these TCR beta libraries. Via MiXCR, TCRdb re-called the multiplex PCR reads, giving one row per CDR3 protein. This sample yields about 400,000 distinct CDR3 sequences, of which less than 25% are seen a single time; roughly 20% belongs to the top ten. This sample stems from a study of regulatory T cells in long-lasting Graves disease. Study-wide findings and caveats: TRBV28, TRBJ1-2 and TRBJ2-5 were segments that persistent disease favored. With a few thousand shared public clonotypes, persistent patients exceeded new patients, who shared about 1,000.

Time point specified: persistent/refractory GD, antithyroid drugs over 5 years with positive TRAb. Generation of the TCR library employed RNA extracted from PBMCs. Graves' disease diagnosis relied on American Thyroid Association guidelines. The length of the CDR3 is 14 residues. Germline V CDR1 and CDR2: MDHEN, SYDVKM. V shed 7 bases, J shed 5 bases, and the junction held 7 bases outside the gene matches. This specimen was peripheral blood mononuclear cells (PBMCs), taken when the disease was refractory, from a patient treated with antithyroid drugs. The source is a female donor with Graves disease. The rearrangement joins TRBV28 to TRBJ2-4, with TRBD1 matching over 8 bases. Written as DNA, the CDR3 is TGTGCCAGCACCCCAACAGGGGGTGAAAACATTCAGTACTTC. The encoded protein is CASTPTGGENIQYF.